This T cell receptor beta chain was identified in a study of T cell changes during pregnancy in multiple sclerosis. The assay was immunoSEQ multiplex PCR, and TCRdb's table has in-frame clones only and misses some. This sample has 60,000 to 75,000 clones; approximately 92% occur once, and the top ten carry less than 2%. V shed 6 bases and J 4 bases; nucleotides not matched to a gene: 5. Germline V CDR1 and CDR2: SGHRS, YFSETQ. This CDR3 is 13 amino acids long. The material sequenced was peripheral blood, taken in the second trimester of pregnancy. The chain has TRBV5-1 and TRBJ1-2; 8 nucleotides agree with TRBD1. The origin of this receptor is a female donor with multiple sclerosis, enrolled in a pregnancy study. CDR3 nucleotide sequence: TGCGCCAGCATCCCTGACAGGGGCTATGGCTACACCTTC. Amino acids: CASIPDRGYGYTF.